The 8 T cell receptor beta chains reported below all come from one sample, sequenced in a study of blood T cell repertoires in COVID-19. Measured with immunoSEQ multiplex PCR; TCRdb has only the in-frame clones, and not every one. The table records around 430,000 clones, about 87% of them present only once. The specimen was peripheral blood. Receptors originate from a woman aged 50 to 60 with COVID-19, enrolled during active disease.

The rearrangement uses TRBV2 and TRBJ1-2; D call uncertain. Germline CDR1 SNHLY, CDR2 FYNNEI. The V end was cut by 0 bases, the J end by 2 bases, with 10 bases between. The CDR3 is 15 residues long. CDR3 loop: CASSEAPGPNYGYTF. DNA of the CDR3: TGTGCCAGCAGTGAAGCGCCAGGCCCCAACTATGGCTACACCTTC.

This sequence joins TRBV3-1 (or the pseudogene TRBV3-2) and TRBJ1-5; D gene unclear. The V gene lost 3 bases and the J gene lost 0 bases, with 9 bases spanning the gap. Germline assignment: CDR1 LGHDT and CDR2 YNNKEL (reference sequence). The CDR3 sequence is 15 residues long. CDR3 protein: CASSHEGSSNQPQHF. CDR3 DNA: TGTGCCAGCAGCCATGAAGGGAGTAGCAATCAGCCCCAGCATTTT.

V usage is TRBV12-3 or TRBV12-4 and J usage is TRBJ2-2; a weak D match, TRBD2 (5 bases). This CDR3 is built from 12 residues. With 7 bases removed from V and 5 bases from J, the gap between germline ends came to 8 bases. The CDR3 DNA is TGTGCCAGCACCAGAGGGACCGGGGAGCTGTTTTTT. This sequence encodes CASTRGTGELFF.

The chain links TRBV6-5 to TRBJ2-3; D is ambiguous. The V end was cut by 5 bases, the J end by 0 bases, with 6 bases between. CDR1 and CDR2 from the germline V gene are MNHEY and SVGAGI. This CDR3 has 13 amino acids. In DNA, the CDR3 is TGTGCCAGCAGTCTGAGGAGCACAGATACGCAGTATTTT. It codes for CASSLRSTDTQYF.

This sequence joins TRBV21-1 and TRBJ1-1. TRBV21-1 counts as a pseudogene. The CDR3 has 14 residues. CDR3 coding DNA: TGTGCCAGCAGCAAAGGCGCACCGAACACTGAAGCTTTCTTT. Translating gives CASSKGAPNTEAFF.

V gene TRBV7-9 combines with J gene TRBJ1-2; tentatively, D is TRBD1 (5 bases). The germline gives CDR1 SEHNR, CDR2 FQNEAQ (reference sequence). The ends were cut back, 4 bases at V and 11 bases at J, with 11 bases in the middle. The CDR3 has 11 residues. The CDR3 DNA is TGTGCCAGCAGCTCACGACAGACGTACACCTTC. Its translation: CASSSRQTYTF.

This chain joins TRBV7-3 and TRBJ1-1; 8 positions agree with TRBD1. Looked up from germline, CDR1 is SGHTA and CDR2 is FQGTGA. Trimming at V came to 4 bases and at J to 2 bases, leaving 3 bases not matched to a gene. The CDR3 length is 14 residues. CDR3 DNA: TGTGCCAGCAGCTCACAGGGGGTAAACACTGAAGCTTTCTTT. This gives the protein CASSSQGVNTEAFF.

The chain recombines TRBV7-9 with TRBJ2-7; tentative D call: TRBD1 (5 bases). CDR1 and CDR2 (germline): SEHNR, FQNEAQ (reference sequence). The V and J ends lost 3 bases and 4 bases respectively, with 16 bases between them. CDR3 length: 15 residues. CDR3 sequence reads: CASSFGAARVYEQYF. The DNA for the CDR3 is TGTGCCAGCAGCTTTGGGGCCGCCAGAGTATACGAGCAGTACTTC.